The 9 T cell receptor beta chains in this list originate from one sample, sequenced in a study of cytomegalovirus exposure and HLA in healthy donors. Use of 60 Vbeta and 13 Jbeta primers characterized the PCR. Generated by immunoSEQ multiplex PCR, the TCRdb table keeps only in-frame clones and is missing some. The sample shows around 130,000 clones, roughly four fifths of them seen only once. The sample taken for sequencing was PBMCs. These receptors originate from a man aged 30-40 years in good health and CMV-seronegative.

The table lists this clone with a count of one. This chain connects TRBV5-8 to TRBJ1-3; the D gene is possibly TRBD1 (5 bases). Per the germline V gene, CDR1 is SGHTS and CDR2 is YDEGEE. The ends were cut back, 2 bases at V and 0 bases at J, with 9 bases in the middle. The CDR3 is 15 amino acids. The CDR3 sequence is CASSFDSSSGNTIYF. CDR3 nucleotide sequence: TGTGCCAGCAGCTTTGACAGCAGCTCTGGAAACACCATATATTTT.

The gene calls are TRBV14 and TRBJ2-5, with a tentative D call TRBD1 (5 bases). Germline CDR1 and CDR2: SGHDN and FVKESK. V was trimmed by 7 bases and J by 2 bases, leaving 17 bases between them. The CDR3 contains 15 residues. The DNA for the CDR3 is TGTGCCAGCACGACGAATAAGGACATGCAAGAGACCCAGTACTTC. Translation: CASTTNKDMQETQYF.

This clone was picked up a small number of times. This chain links TRBV19 with TRBJ2-7, with 7 nucleotides matching TRBD2. The CDR3 is made up of 14 amino acids. Trimming removed 5 bases from V and 2 bases from J; junction bases left unmatched: 6. Germline V gives CDR1 LNHDA, CDR2 SQIVND (reference sequence). DNA for the CDR3: TGTGCCAGTAGTCTAACACTAGCGCCCTACGAGCAGTACTTC. Translation: CASSLTLAPYEQYF.

The DNA for the CDR3 is TGTGCCAGTCGGCCCGGGACAGCCGAAGAGACCCAGTACTTC. It encodes CASRPGTAEETQYF. The chain recombines TRBV19 with TRBJ2-5; 7 bases align to TRBD1. V lost 8 bases to trimming and J lost 3 bases; unmatched junction nucleotides: 9. This CDR3 contains 14 residues. The germline V gene encodes CDR1 LNHDA and CDR2 SQIVND (reference sequence).

This sequence joins TRBV30 and TRBJ1-4; 9 bases fit TRBD1. Germline V gene lookup returns CDR1 GTSNPN and CDR2 SVGIG (reference sequence). This CDR3 is built from 15 residues. Trimming cost V 1 base and J 7 bases; bases outside gene matches: 7. CDR3 in amino acids: CAWSGQGQGFEKLFF. CDR3 coding DNA: TGTGCCTGGAGTGGACAAGGACAGGGGTTTGAAAAACTGTTTTTT.

The rearrangement joins TRBV25-1 to TRBJ2-1; 9 bases map to TRBD2. Unmatched junction bases numbered 7, after V lost 5 bases and J lost 8 bases. CDR3 length: 14 residues. The germline CDR1 and CDR2 sequences are MGHDK and SYGVNS. For the CDR3, the DNA is TGTGCCAGCAGTAAACTAGCGGGCGCAGATGAGCAGTTCTTC. It translates to CASSKLAGADEQFF.

The chain is built from TRBV20-1 and TRBJ2-1, with D perhaps TRBD2 (5 bases). The V gene's germline CDR1 is DFQATT and CDR2 SNEGSKA (reference sequence). V was trimmed by 4 bases and J by 5 bases, leaving 6 bases between them. CDR3 size: 11 residues. For the CDR3, the DNA is TGCAGTGCTACGGGAAACAATGAGCAGTTCTTC. Translated, it gives CSATGNNEQFF.

V gene TRBV28 combines with J gene TRBJ1-2, with 7 bases fitting TRBD1. CDR3 length equals 13 residues. V was pared by 10 bases and J by 1 base, with 6 bases of the junction left unmatched. Germline V gives CDR1 MDHEN, CDR2 SYDVKM. The CDR3 nucleotides are TGTGCCATCTTGAACAGGGGTAACTATGGCTACACCTTC. As protein: CAILNRGNYGYTF.

The chain couples TRBV10-3 to TRBJ1-6; 7 bases agree with TRBD1. CDR3 length equals 13 residues. CDR1 and CDR2 from the germline V gene are ENHRY and SYGVKD. V dropped 7 bases and J dropped 6; count of bases not matched to a gene: 3. The CDR3 bases are TGTGCCATCACCAGGGGGAGTAATTCACCCCTCCACTTT. Its protein is CAITRGSNSPLHF.